The clone carrying this T cell receptor beta chain occurred a few times. The antigen is unknown. The record originates from a study of human T cells and chemical hapten exposure. Study overall: Per-sample TCR yield variation was attributed mainly to small pooled library volume differences. Findings and caveats of the study: Those TCRs sitting above 1 in 1000 frequency stayed the same with DPC sensitization.

TCRdb redid the calling of the 5' RACE reads with MiXCR, one entry per CDR3 protein. The table records more than 60,000 distinct CDR3 sequences, roughly 15% of them present only once. Before extraction, the whole blood was not fractionated, and total RNA was taken from it. CDR1 MNHNS and CDR2 SASEGT come from the germline V gene. J lost 4 bases, V lost 0 bases, and 3 bases had no gene match. The CDR3 runs 16 residues. The rearrangement uses TRBV6-1 and TRBJ1-4; TRBD1 aligns across 9 bases. The sequence derives from a female donor in good health. DNA for the CDR3: TGTGCCAGCAGTGAAGCGCGGGGACAGGGTAATGAAAAACTGTTTTTT. This encodes CASSEARGQGNEKLFF.